A single sample is the source of the 32 T cell receptor beta chains below, sequenced in a study of T cell responses to AZD1222 COVID-19 vaccine. Assay used: immunoSEQ multiplex PCR; TCRdb lists only in-frame clones, some missing. The sample has under 150,000 clones, over 85% seen once. This material consisted of peripheral blood, taken on day 0 of AZD1222 vaccination. The receptors stem from an adult in good health.

This chain uses TRBV28 with TRBJ2-3; the match to TRBD2 covers 8 bases. This CDR3 comprises 14 residues. With 6 bases clipped from V and 8 bases from J, the junction kept 10 bases outside the gene matches. CDR1 is MDHEN, CDR2 SYDVKM, per germline. This chain's CDR3 is CASRIYRAGGTQYF. The CDR3 nucleotides read TGTGCCAGCAGGATCTATCGGGCGGGAGGTACGCAGTATTTT.

V gene TRBV7-6 combines with J gene TRBJ2-3; 7 nucleotides line up with TRBD2. This CDR3 contains 17 residues. Germline V gene sequence: CDR1 SGHVS, CDR2 FNYEAQ. The ends lost 0 bases at V and 0 bases at J; junction bases unmatched: 6. The CDR3: CASSLAGAGDSTDTQYF. CDR3 in DNA: TGTGCCAGCAGCTTAGCTGGCGCGGGGGATAGCACAGATACGCAGTATTTT.

This clone was observed a few times. The chain recombines TRBV2 with TRBJ2-5, with 9 bases lining up with TRBD2. In germline, CDR1 is SNHLY, CDR2 FYNNEI. The ends lost 7 bases at V and 2 bases at J; junction bases unmatched: 5. The length of the CDR3 is 14 residues. The CDR3 bases are TGTGCCAGCAATCGCGGGGGGGCACAAGAGACCCAGTACTTC. Translated, it gives CASNRGGAQETQYF. The full variable domain, with the rest looked up from reference TRBV2 and TRBJ2-5, is EPEVTQTPSHQVTQMGQEVILRCVPISNHLYFYWYRQILGQKVEFLVSFYNNEISEKSEIFDDQFSVERPDGSNFTLKIRSTKLEDSAMYFCASNRGGAQETQYFGPGTRLLVL.

This chain joins TRBV18 and TRBJ2-1; 7 bases map to TRBD2. J was trimmed by 1 base and V by 3 bases; bases with no gene match: 6. Germline V CDR1 and CDR2: KGHSH, LQKENI. The length of the CDR3 is 16 residues. CDR3 sequence (DNA): TGTGCCAGCTCACCCCAAACCGGGGGGTCCTACAATGAGCAGTTCTTC. Translation: CASSPQTGGSYNEQFF.

The chain recombines TRBV29-1 with TRBJ2-7, with no clear D. The CDR3 is 11 amino acids. CDR1 and CDR2 (germline): SQVTM, ANQGSEA. Trimming took off 5 bases at V and 3 bases at J, with 8 bases between the two ends. CDR3 amino acids: CSVYLNYEQYF. The CDR3 DNA follows: TGCAGCGTTTACCTAAACTACGAGCAGTACTTC.

This chain links TRBV28 with TRBJ1-1, with D maybe TRBD1 (5 bases). This CDR3 spans 15 amino acids. CDR1 is MDHEN and CDR2 is SYDVKM in the germline V gene. The V end was cut by 6 bases, the J end by 5 bases, with 19 bases between. The CDR3 loop reads CASSHLKAGTTEAFF. The CDR3 coding sequence is TGTGCCAGCAGCCACCTTAAGGCAGGGACGACTGAAGCTTTCTTT.

J is TRBJ1-2 and V is TRBV28; 9 bases fit TRBD1. CDR1 is MDHEN and CDR2 is SYDVKM in the germline V gene. This CDR3 comprises 15 residues. The trim removed 5 bases at V and 4 bases at J, leaving 8 bases unmatched. The CDR3 sequence is CASSPIPGQGYGYTF. CDR3 nucleotide sequence: TGTGCCAGCAGTCCCATACCGGGACAGGGCTATGGCTACACCTTC.

The chain joins TRBV30 to TRBJ1-1; D might be TRBD1 (5 bases). V shed 4 bases and J shed 1 base, with 13 bases lying between them. The CDR3 has 14 amino acids. The germline V gene has CDR1 GTSNPN and CDR2 SVGIG (reference sequence). The CDR3 sequence is CAWTGTRQNTEAFF. The CDR3 coding sequence is TGTGCCTGGACAGGGACGCGGCAGAACACTGAAGCTTTCTTT.

This clone has a count of ten or more. This CDR3 is CASSHGWDSQETQYF. The CDR3 DNA reads as TGTGCCAGCAGCCACGGATGGGACAGTCAAGAGACCCAGTACTTC. The V and J genes are TRBV3-1 (or the pseudogene TRBV3-2) and TRBJ2-5, with TRBD1 matching 7 bases. This CDR3 contains 15 residues. V was pared by 3 bases and J by 2 bases, with 6 bases of the junction left unmatched. The germline gives CDR1 LGHDT, CDR2 YNNKEL (reference sequence).

This chain connects TRBV28 to TRBJ1-1, with D perhaps TRBD1 (6 bases). V was shortened by 6 bases and J by 6 bases, with 20 bases between the two germline ends. The CDR3 is made up of 15 amino acids. Germline assignment: CDR1 MDHEN and CDR2 SYDVKM. For the CDR3, the DNA is TGTGCCAGCAGCCGATCACAGGGTAGGTTGGCTGAAGCTTTCTTT. Translated: CASSRSQGRLAEAFF. The variable domain in full, completed from reference TRBV28 and TRBJ1-1, reads DVKVTQSSRYLVKRTGEKVFLECVQDMDHENMFWYRQDPGLGLRLIYFSYDVKMKEKGDIPEGYSVSREKKERFSLILESASTNQTSMYLCASSRSQGRLAEAFFGQGTRLTVV.

The gene calls are TRBV28 and TRBJ1-2; no definite D call. The CDR3 runs 11 residues. The ends were cut back, 6 bases at V and 0 bases at J, with 2 bases in the middle. Germline V gives CDR1 MDHEN, CDR2 SYDVKM. The DNA for the CDR3 is TGTGCCAGCAGAGCTAACTATGGCTACACCTTC. It yields the protein CASRANYGYTF.

The chain has TRBV9 and TRBJ1-1; tentative D call: TRBD1 (5 bases). From germline, CDR1 is SGDLS and CDR2 YYNGEE. V lost 3 bases, J lost 7 bases, and 13 bases lay in between. This CDR3 is built from 13 residues. CDR3 sequence: CASSAGTESEAFF. The CDR3 DNA reads TGTGCCAGCAGCGCAGGGACGGAGAGTGAAGCTTTCTTT.

This sequence joins TRBV27 and TRBJ1-2; maybe TRBD1 (6 bases). From germline, CDR1 is MNHEY and CDR2 SMNVEV (reference sequence). V was shortened by 6 bases and J by 3 bases, with 20 bases between the two germline ends. The CDR3 has 16 residues. The CDR3 DNA reads TGTGCCAGCAGCCCCACGAGCTGGGGGCGTCACTATGGCTACACCTTC. Protein product: CASSPTSWGRHYGYTF.

The chain combines TRBV14 with TRBJ2-3; TRBD2 matches at 10 bases. The V gene end was trimmed by 0 bases and the J gene end by 5 bases; junction bases not matched to a gene: 8. Germline V CDR1 and CDR2: SGHDN, FVKESK. This CDR3 has 17 residues. Here the CDR3 reads CASSQDRGTSVVDTQYF. In DNA form, the CDR3 reads TGTGCCAGCAGCCAAGATAGGGGGACTAGCGTCGTAGATACGCAGTATTTT.

This clone was observed a single time. This sequence joins TRBV5-6 and TRBJ1-1; the D is unclear. The germline V and J ends were trimmed by 2 bases and 4 bases, with 9 bases remaining between them. This CDR3 comprises 13 residues. CDR1 and CDR2 (germline): SGHDT, YYEEEE. CDR3 nucleotide sequence: TGTGCCAGCAGCTTTAGCCAGACCACTGAAGCTTTCTTT. It specifies CASSFSQTTEAFF.

This clone appeared a few times. The rearrangement joins TRBV7-9 to TRBJ1-1, with 9 bases lining up with TRBD1. This CDR3 spans 14 amino acids. J lost 1 base, V lost 5 bases, and 2 bases had no gene match. The germline gives CDR1 SEHNR, CDR2 FQNEAQ (reference sequence). The DNA of the CDR3 is TGTGCCAGCAGCCCGGGACAGGGGAACACTGAAGCTTTCTTT. Encoded protein: CASSPGQGNTEAFF.

This clone was observed a handful of times. The V gene is TRBV9, the J gene TRBJ1-3; D not resolved. CDR1 is SGDLS and CDR2 is YYNGEE in the germline V gene. CDR3 length: 15 amino acids. V lost 1 base and J lost 2, with 10 bases in between. CDR3: CASSVLGLAGNTIYF. CDR3 bases: TGTGCCAGCAGCGTACTTGGTTTGGCTGGAAACACCATATATTTT.

This clone appeared a single time. This sequence joins TRBV28 and TRBJ1-2; D might be TRBD1 (5 bases). CDR3 size: 11 residues. CDR1 is MDHEN, CDR2 SYDVKM, per germline. Trimming took 10 bases from V and 7 from J, leaving 13 bases between them. In nucleotides, the CDR3 is TGTGCCACCCTCGACGGGGGTGGCTACACCTTC. Translating it yields CATLDGGGYTF.

The chain is built from TRBV3-1 (or the pseudogene TRBV3-2) and TRBJ1-6; 7 bases fit TRBD1. Trimming at V came to 7 bases and at J to 8 bases, leaving 8 bases not matched to a gene. Germline V gene lookup returns CDR1 LGHDT and CDR2 YNNKEL (reference sequence). This CDR3 has 14 residues. Here the CDR3 DNA reads TGTGCCAGCAACCCGACAGGGAAGGATTCACCCCTCCACTTT. It specifies CASNPTGKDSPLHF.

A few counts support this clone. J is TRBJ2-5 and V is TRBV2; D unclear. This CDR3 has 12 amino acids. Trimming pared 7 bases from V and 5 bases from J, leaving 11 bases between. The V gene's germline CDR1 is SNHLY and CDR2 FYNNEI. The CDR3 nucleotides read TGTGCCAGCACCACGACTGGCGAGACCCAGTACTTC. Protein: CASTTTGETQYF.

This clone was recorded a few times. V is TRBV6-5 and J is TRBJ1-5; TRBD1 matches 8 bases. The V gene's germline CDR1 is MNHEY and CDR2 SVGAGI. The CDR3 length is 14 residues. Losses at the gene ends were 8 bases for V and 7 bases for J; bases not matched to a gene: 10. CDR3 DNA sequence: TGTGCCAGCGGGATGACAGGGGTACAGCAGCCCCAGCATTTT. Protein: CASGMTGVQQPQHF.

This sequence joins TRBV11-3 and TRBJ1-6; D remains ambiguous. CDR1 SGHNT and CDR2 YENEEA come from the germline V gene. The CDR3 extends over 16 amino acids. The V and J ends lost 1 base and 3 bases respectively, with 10 bases between them. The CDR3 DNA is TGTGCCAGCAGCTTAGTAGGCGATATCTATAATTCACCCCTCCACTTT. Its protein product is CASSLVGDIYNSPLHF.

V gene TRBV4-1 combines with J gene TRBJ2-1; tentatively, D is TRBD2 (7 bases). CDR1 and CDR2 (germline): MGHRA, YSYEKL. The CDR3 has 16 residues. The germline V and J ends were trimmed by 1 base and 9 bases, with 19 bases remaining between them. The CDR3 DNA follows: TGCGCCAGCAGCCAAGGAGCTTTAGGGGGGGCAGGTGAGCAGTTCTTC. Translated, it gives CASSQGALGGAGEQFF.

CDR3 loop: CATSRDQRGGQPQHF. DNA of the CDR3: TGTGCCACCAGCAGAGATCAGAGGGGTGGGCAGCCCCAGCATTTT. This chain links TRBV15 with TRBJ1-5; tentatively, D is TRBD1 (5 bases). V lost 0 bases and J lost 7, with 13 bases in between. CDR3 length: 15 amino acids. The germline gives CDR1 LNHNV, CDR2 YYDKDF (reference sequence). Combining the CDR3 with reference TRBV15 and TRBJ1-5 gives the whole variable domain DAMVIQNPRYQVTQFGKPVTLSCSQTLNHNVMYWYQQKSSQAPKLLFHYYDKDFNNEADTPDNFQSRRPNTSFCFLDIRSPGLGDTAMYLCATSRDQRGGQPQHFGDGTRLSIL.

This chain uses TRBV29-1 with TRBJ1-5; D ambiguous. In germline, CDR1 is SQVTM, CDR2 ANQGSEA. The CDR3 is 11 amino acids. The V end lost 4 bases, the J end lost 11 bases, and 12 bases lay between the germline ends. CDR3 region: CSVGDPGAQHF. The CDR3 region has the DNA TGCAGCGTTGGAGACCCTGGGGCCCAGCATTTT.

This chain uses TRBV5-1 with TRBJ1-1; tentatively, D is TRBD1 (5 bases). The CDR3 is 14 residues long. V was cut by 0 bases and J by 1 base, with 7 bases left in between. The V gene's germline CDR1 is SGHRS and CDR2 YFSETQ. CDR3 in amino acids: CASSLDGTNTEAFF. Written as DNA, the CDR3 is TGCGCCAGCAGCTTGGACGGGACGAACACTGAAGCTTTCTTT.

This clone showed up just once. This chain uses TRBV5-1 with TRBJ2-3, with TRBD2 matching 16 bases. The V segment lost 3 bases and the J segment 3 bases; nucleotides outside the gene matches: 7. The CDR3 consists of 18 residues. Per the germline V gene, CDR1 is SGHRS and CDR2 is YFSETQ. CDR3 region: CASSSEPGLAGGTDTQYF. CDR3 sequence (DNA): TGCGCCAGCAGCTCGGAGCCGGGACTAGCGGGAGGGACAGATACGCAGTATTTT.

V gene TRBV19 combines with J gene TRBJ2-1; 7 nucleotides line up with TRBD2. CDR1 LNHDA and CDR2 SQIVND come from the germline V gene (reference sequence). The trim removed 1 base at V and 5 bases at J, leaving 5 bases unmatched. This CDR3 contains 15 residues. The CDR3 reads CASSIGAGTNNEQFF. CDR3 DNA sequence: TGTGCCAGTAGTATAGGAGCGGGGACCAACAATGAGCAGTTCTTC.

The chain is built from TRBV30 and TRBJ1-2; the D is unclear. The germline CDR1 and CDR2 sequences are GTSNPN and SVGIG (reference sequence). This CDR3 contains 11 residues. The ends were cut back, 4 bases at V and 5 bases at J, with 8 bases in the middle. In DNA form, the CDR3 reads TGTGCCTGGATCGAGCCGTATGGCTACACCTTC. The encoded protein is CAWIEPYGYTF.

V usage is TRBV4-1 and J usage is TRBJ2-7; 8 bases map to TRBD1. This CDR3 has 14 amino acids. V was clipped by 4 bases and J by 0 bases; unmatched bases: 2. Germline assignment: CDR1 MGHRA and CDR2 YSYEKL. As DNA, the CDR3 is TGCGCCAGCAGCCTGACAGGGGTCTCCTACGAGCAGTACTTC. It codes for CASSLTGVSYEQYF.

V is TRBV19 and J is TRBJ1-2; D call uncertain. From germline, CDR1 is LNHDA and CDR2 SQIVND (reference sequence). The CDR3 has 15 residues. Trimming left V 5 bases short and J 2 bases short, with 15 bases between. The CDR3 nucleotides read TGTGCCAGTAGTCCCTCCCTGGTAGAGAACTATGGCTACACCTTC. It encodes CASSPSLVENYGYTF.

The chain uses TRBV28 and TRBJ2-3, with D possibly TRBD1 on 6 matching bases. The CDR3 extends over 16 amino acids. Trimming removed 0 bases from V and 2 bases from J, with 12 bases in between. CDR1 and CDR2 (germline): MDHEN, SYDVKM. The DNA of the CDR3 is TGTGCCAGCAGTTTATGGACAACAGGGACCACAGATACGCAGTATTTT. It encodes CASSLWTTGTTDTQYF.